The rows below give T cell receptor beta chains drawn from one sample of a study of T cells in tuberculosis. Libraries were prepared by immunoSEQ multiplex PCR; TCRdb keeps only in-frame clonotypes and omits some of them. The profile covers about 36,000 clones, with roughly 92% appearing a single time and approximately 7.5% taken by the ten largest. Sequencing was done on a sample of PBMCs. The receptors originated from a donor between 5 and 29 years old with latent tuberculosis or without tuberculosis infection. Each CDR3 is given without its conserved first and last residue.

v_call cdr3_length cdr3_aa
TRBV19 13 ASGLRQGWTTEAF
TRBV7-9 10 ASSTPTGKLF
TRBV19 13 ASSTGTGGNQPQH
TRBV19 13 ASSIVLAGGDEQY
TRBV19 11 ASSQTVNTEAF
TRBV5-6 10 ASSLVSYEQY
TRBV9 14 ASSVESGTGAGEQY
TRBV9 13 ASSVGSGGAREQY
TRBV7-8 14 ASSLEGSGGADTQY
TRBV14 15 ASSQAFGGMGAGELF
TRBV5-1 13 ASSQNPDRDNGYT
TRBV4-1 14 ASSQFGSGATDTQY
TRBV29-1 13 SVEGVGRDSGEQY
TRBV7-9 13 ASSLGGTPKGPLH
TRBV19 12 ASSIVEATDTQY
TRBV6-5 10 ATHPLDSEAF
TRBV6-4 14 ASSAQAGDRTDTQY
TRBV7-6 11 ASSSGSNSPLH
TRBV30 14 AWSVLGASGGLEQF
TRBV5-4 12 ASSSEAREETQY
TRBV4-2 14 ASSQPDSRTSYGYT
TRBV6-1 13 ASSGSTGGGTEAF
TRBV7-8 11 ASSLERDTEAF
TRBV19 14 ASSVTPGQANEKLF
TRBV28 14 ASSLGGTGNKYGYT
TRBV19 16 ASSRGQLRTLAKNIQY
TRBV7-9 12 ASSSNPDRGKQY
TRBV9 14 ASSLRDGGGYNEQF
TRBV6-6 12 ASRRGGEGGELF
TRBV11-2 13 ASSLRQGEITEAF
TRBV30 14 AWSDVRQGEDEKLF
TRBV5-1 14 ASSLERGQDNSPLH
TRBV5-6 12 ASSTLDRNQPQH
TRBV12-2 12 ASRLGPRGQPQH
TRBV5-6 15 ASSSPTRGTYSYEQY
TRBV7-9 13 ASSPNRAVGYGYT
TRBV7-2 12 ASSPEVKVGGYT
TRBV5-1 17 ASSFYVNRGARDGYGYT
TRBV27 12 ASSRTGNRETQY
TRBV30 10 AWSGQGLGYT
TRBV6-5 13 ASSYERTGTTEAF